One sample yielded the 3 T cell receptor beta chains listed below, sequenced in a study of a mutant IDH1 vaccine in newly diagnosed glioma. These receptors have no known antigen. Profiled with immunoSEQ multiplex PCR; TCRdb holds only in-frame clones, not every one. The data contain around 65,000 clones, about 80% of them singletons. Time point given: week 11, during vaccination. A 20-mer mutant IDH1 peptide at 300 ug was injected subcutaneously with topical imiquimod. Sequenced material: PBMCs, taken from a glioma patient whose treatment included an IDH1 peptide vaccine. The receptors were sampled from a man aged 45 to 65 with glioma.

This chain uses TRBV27 with TRBJ1-2; TRBD1 agrees at 8 bases. The germline V gene encodes CDR1 MNHEY and CDR2 SMNVEV (reference sequence). The CDR3 is made up of 14 amino acids. V was pared by 3 bases and J by 3 bases, with 3 bases of the junction left unmatched. The CDR3 DNA sequence: TGTGCCAGCAGTTTGACAGGGGCTGACTATGGCTACACCTTC. Amino acids: CASSLTGADYGYTF.

J is TRBJ1-1 and V is TRBV9; weak D call: TRBD1 (5 bases). Germline-derived CDR1 and CDR2 are SGDLS and YYNGEE. The CDR3 runs to 14 residues. Trimming shortened V by 4 bases and J by 8 bases, and 18 bases separated the two germline ends. The CDR3 bases are TGTGCCAGCAGCCCCTCAGGGAGTATACCCGAAGCTTTCTTT. Translating it yields CASSPSGSIPEAFF.

This clone was seen a single time. The chain is built from TRBV19 and TRBJ1-1; D gene unclear. CDR3 length equals 15 residues. CDR1 is LNHDA and CDR2 is SQIVND in the germline V gene (reference sequence). V shed 1 base and J shed 7 bases, with 16 bases lying between them. The CDR3 spells CASSIAGVNPYEAFF. Here the CDR3 DNA reads TGTGCCAGTAGTATAGCGGGTGTAAACCCTTATGAAGCTTTCTTT.